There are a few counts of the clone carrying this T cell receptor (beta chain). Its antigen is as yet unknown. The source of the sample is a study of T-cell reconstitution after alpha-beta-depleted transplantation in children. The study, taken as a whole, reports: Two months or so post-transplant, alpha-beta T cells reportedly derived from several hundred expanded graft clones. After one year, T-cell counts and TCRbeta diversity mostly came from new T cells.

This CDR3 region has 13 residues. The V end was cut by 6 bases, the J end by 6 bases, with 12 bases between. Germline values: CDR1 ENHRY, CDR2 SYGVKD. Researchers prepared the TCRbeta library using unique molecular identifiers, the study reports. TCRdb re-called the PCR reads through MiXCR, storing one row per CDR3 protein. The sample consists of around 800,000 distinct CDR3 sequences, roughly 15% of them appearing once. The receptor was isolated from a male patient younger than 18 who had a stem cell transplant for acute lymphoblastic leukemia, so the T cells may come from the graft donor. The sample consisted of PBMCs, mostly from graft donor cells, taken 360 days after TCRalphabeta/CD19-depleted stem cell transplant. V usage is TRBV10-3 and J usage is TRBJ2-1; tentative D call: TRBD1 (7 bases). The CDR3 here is CAISAGQLNEQFF. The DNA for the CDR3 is TGTGCCATCAGCGCGGGACAGCTCAATGAGCAGTTCTTC.